This T cell receptor beta chain was obtained from a study of CD4 and CD8 cells across lung adenocarcinoma regions. This clonotype was seen a handful of times. The CDR3 runs 13 residues. Germline values: CDR1 MNHEY, CDR2 SMNVEV (reference sequence). Trimming removed 5 bases from V and 6 bases from J, with 10 bases in between. TCRdb ran MiXCR on the PCR reads and lists one entry per CDR3 protein. Of some 11,000 distinct CDR3 sequences in the sample, 59% were seen once. The V call is TRBV27, the J call TRBJ2-2; D is unclear. The clonotype was recovered from a male donor with lung adenocarcinoma. The CD4 and CD8 labels of this study may be unreliable. The sample comprised CD8+ T cells from the margin of a lung tumor. As DNA, the CDR3 is TGTGCCAGCAGTGGTTGGTTGGCCGGGGAGCTGTTTTTT. This encodes CASSGWLAGELFF.